This record covers a single T cell receptor beta chain. The data originate from a study of blood T cell repertoires in COVID-19. Turning to the study itself: Sites across the United States, Italy and Spain contributed samples from acute and convalescent COVID-19. T cells, B-cell-depleted T cells, or PBMCs provided the cDNA or gDNA that served as material.

Per the original methods: Quantification of nucleated cells was approximated via reference gene primer amplification. The data were produced by immunoSEQ multiplex PCR, yet TCRdb's version contains in-frame clones alone and is incomplete. V, J and clone size reflect that table, while D and trimming were determined from the DNA. The table shows 180,000 or so clones, with more than 85% occurring only once. V lost 4 bases and J 10 bases, leaving 14 bases between the germline ends. The germline gives CDR1 LNHDA, CDR2 SQIVND (reference sequence). The CDR3 loop spans 13 amino acids. The chain links TRBV19 to TRBJ1-5, with D maybe TRBD1 (5 bases). This sequence was found in a woman aged 30 to 39 with active or convalescent COVID-19. Sequencing was carried out using peripheral blood. The CDR3 loop is CASSNTGGSPQHF. The CDR3 bases are TGTGCCAGTAGTAACACAGGTGGTAGCCCCCAGCATTTT.